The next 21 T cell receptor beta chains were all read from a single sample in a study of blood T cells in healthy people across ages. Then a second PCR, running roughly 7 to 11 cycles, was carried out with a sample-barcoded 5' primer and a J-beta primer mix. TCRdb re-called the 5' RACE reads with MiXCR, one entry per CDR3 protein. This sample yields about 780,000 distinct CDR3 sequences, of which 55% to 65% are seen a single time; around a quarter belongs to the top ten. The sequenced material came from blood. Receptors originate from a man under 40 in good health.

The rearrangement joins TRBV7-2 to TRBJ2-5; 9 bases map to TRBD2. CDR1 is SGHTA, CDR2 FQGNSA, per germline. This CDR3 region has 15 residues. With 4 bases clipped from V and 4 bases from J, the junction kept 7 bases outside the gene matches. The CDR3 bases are TGTGCCAGCAGCTCCCGAGCGGGGGGTACAGAGACCCAGTACTTC. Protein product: CASSSRAGGTETQYF.

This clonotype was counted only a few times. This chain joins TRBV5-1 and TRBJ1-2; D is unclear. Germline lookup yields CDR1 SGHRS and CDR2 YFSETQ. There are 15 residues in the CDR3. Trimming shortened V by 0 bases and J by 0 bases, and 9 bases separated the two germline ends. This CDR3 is CASSLVSGANYGYTF. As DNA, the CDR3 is TGCGCCAGCAGCTTGGTGAGCGGAGCTAACTATGGCTACACCTTC.

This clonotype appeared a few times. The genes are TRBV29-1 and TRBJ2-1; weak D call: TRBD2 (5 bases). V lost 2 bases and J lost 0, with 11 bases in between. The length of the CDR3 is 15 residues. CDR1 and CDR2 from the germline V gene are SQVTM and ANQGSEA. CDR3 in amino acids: CSVELAGRSYNEQFF. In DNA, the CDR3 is TGCAGCGTTGAACTCGCGGGCCGCTCCTACAATGAGCAGTTCTTC.

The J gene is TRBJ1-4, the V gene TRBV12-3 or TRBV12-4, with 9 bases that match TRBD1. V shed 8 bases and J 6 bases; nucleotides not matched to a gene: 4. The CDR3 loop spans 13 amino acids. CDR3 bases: TGTGCCAGCGGCGACAGGGGGGATGAAAAACTGTTTTTT. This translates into CASGDRGDEKLFF.

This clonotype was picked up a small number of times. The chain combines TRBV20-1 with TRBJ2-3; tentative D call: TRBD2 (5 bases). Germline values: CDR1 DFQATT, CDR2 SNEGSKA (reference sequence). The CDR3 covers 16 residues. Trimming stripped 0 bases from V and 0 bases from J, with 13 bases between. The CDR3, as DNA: TGCAGTGCTAGAGACCTAGCAGAGACTAGCACAGATACGCAGTATTTT. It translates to CSARDLAETSTDTQYF.

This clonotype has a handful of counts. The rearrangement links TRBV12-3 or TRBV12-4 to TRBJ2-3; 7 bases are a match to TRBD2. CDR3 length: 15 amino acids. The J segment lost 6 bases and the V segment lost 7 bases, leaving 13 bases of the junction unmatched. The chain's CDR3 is CASTRSTGGSDTQYF. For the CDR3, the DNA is TGTGCCAGCACACGGTCGACCGGGGGGTCGGATACGCAGTATTTT.

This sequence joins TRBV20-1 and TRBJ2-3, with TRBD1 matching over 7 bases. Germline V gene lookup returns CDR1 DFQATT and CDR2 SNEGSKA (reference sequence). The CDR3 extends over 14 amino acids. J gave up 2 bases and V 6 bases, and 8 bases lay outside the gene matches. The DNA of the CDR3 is TGCAGTGCCGCGACAGGGCTTTACACAGATACGCAGTATTTT. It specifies CSAATGLYTDTQYF.

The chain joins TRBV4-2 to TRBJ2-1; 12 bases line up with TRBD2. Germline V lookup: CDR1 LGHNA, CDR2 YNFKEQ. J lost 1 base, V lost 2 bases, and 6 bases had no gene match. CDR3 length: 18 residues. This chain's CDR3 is CASSQTASGGASYNEQFF. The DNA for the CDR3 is TGTGCCAGCAGCCAAACCGCTAGCGGGGGGGCTTCCTACAATGAGCAGTTCTTC.

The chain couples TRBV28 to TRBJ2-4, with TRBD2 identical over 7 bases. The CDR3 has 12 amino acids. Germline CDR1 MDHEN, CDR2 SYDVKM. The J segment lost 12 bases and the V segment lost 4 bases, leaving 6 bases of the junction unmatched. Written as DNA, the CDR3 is TGTGCCAGCAGTTCGACTAGCCGCGGTCAGTACTTC. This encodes CASSSTSRGQYF.

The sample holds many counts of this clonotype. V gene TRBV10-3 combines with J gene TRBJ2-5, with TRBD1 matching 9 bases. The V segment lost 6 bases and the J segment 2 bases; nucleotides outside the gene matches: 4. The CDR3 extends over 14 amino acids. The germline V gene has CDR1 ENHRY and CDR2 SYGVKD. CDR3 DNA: TGTGCCATCAGACAGGGGGCAGAACAAGAGACCCAGTACTTC. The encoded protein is CAIRQGAEQETQYF.

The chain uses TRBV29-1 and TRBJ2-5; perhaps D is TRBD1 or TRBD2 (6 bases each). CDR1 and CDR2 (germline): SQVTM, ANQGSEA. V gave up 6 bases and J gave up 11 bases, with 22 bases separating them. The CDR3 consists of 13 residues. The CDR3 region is CSVDQGQQGGQYF. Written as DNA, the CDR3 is TGCAGCGTGGATCAGGGCCAACAAGGGGGGCAGTACTTC. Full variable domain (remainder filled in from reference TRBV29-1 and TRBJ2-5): SAVISQKPSRDICQRGTSLTIQCQVDSQVTMMFWYRQQPGQSLTLIATANQGSEATYESGFVIDKFPISRPNLTFSTLTVSNMSPEDSSIYLCSVDQGQQGGQYFGPGTRLLVL.

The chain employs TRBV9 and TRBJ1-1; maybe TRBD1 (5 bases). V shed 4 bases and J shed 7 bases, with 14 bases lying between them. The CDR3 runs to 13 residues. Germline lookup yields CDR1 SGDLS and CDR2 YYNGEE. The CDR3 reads CASSPATAIEAFF. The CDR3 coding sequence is TGTGCCAGCAGCCCAGCGACAGCCATTGAAGCTTTCTTT.

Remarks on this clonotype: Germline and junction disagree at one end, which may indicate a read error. CDR3 sequence reads: CASSLGLSGFNTGAFF. The CDR3, as DNA: TGCGCCAGCAGCTTGGGTCTGTCCGGATTTAACACTGGAGCTTTCTTT. This rearrangement joins TRBV5-1 to TRBJ1-1; D remains unclear. The CDR3 totals 16 residues. Germline V gene data show CDR1 as SGHRS and CDR2 as YFSETQ.

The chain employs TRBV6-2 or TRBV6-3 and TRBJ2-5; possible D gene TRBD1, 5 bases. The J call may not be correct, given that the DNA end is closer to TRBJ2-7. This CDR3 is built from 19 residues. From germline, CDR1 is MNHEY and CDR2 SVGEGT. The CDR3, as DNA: TGTGCCAGCAGTTACGGTCGGGCGAATAGGGGAATTCGACCCTACGAGCAGTACTTC. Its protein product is CASSYGRANRGIRPYEQYF.

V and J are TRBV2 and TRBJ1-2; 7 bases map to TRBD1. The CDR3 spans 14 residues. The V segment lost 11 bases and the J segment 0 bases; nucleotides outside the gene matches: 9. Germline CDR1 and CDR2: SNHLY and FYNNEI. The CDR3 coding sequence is TGTGCCGGGGCCCCCACAGGGGCTAACTATGGCTACACCTTC. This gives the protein CAGAPTGANYGYTF. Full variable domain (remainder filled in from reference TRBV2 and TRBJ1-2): EPEVTQTPSHQVTQMGQEVILRCVPISNHLYFYWYRQILGQKVEFLVSFYNNEISEKSEIFDDQFSVERPDGSNFTLKIRSTKLEDSAMYFCAGAPTGANYGYTFGSGTRLTVV.

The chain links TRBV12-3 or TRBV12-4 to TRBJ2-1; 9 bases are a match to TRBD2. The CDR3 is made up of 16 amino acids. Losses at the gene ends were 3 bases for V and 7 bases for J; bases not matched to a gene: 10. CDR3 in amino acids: CASSFIGGGARNEQFF. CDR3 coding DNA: TGTGCCAGCAGTTTCATCGGCGGGGGGGCCAGGAATGAGCAGTTCTTC.

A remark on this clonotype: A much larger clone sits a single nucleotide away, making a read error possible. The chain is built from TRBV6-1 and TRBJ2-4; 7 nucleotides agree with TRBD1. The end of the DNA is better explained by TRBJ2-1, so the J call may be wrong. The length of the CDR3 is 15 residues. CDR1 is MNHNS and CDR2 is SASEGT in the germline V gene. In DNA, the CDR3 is TGTGCCAGCAGTGCCCGGGGACAGTCCTACAAGGAGCAGTTCTTC. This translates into CASSARGQSYKEQFF.

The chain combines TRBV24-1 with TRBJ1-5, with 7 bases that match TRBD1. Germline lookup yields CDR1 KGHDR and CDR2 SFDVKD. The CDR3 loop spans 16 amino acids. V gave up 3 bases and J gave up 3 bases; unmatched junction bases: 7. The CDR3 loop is CATSDRQDRANQPQHF. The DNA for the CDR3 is TGTGCCACCAGTGATCGCCAAGACAGGGCCAATCAGCCCCAGCATTTT.

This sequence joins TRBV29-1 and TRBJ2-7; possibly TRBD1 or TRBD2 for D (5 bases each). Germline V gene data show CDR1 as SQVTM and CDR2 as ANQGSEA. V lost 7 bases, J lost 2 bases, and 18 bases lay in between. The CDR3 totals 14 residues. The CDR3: CSARSGTRTYEQYF. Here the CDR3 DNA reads TGCAGCGCCCGGTCAGGGACGAGGACCTACGAGCAGTACTTC.

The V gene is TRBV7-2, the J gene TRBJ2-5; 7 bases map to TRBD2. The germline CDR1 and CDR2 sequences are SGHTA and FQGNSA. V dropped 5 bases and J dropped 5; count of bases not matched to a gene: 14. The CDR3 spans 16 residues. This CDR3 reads CASSPRSAAGVETQYF. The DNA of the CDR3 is TGTGCCAGCAGCCCTAGGTCAGCCGCGGGGGTGGAGACCCAGTACTTC. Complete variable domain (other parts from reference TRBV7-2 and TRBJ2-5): GAGVSQSPSNKVTEKGKDVELRCDPISGHTALYWYRQSLGQGLEFLIYFQGNSAPDKSGLPSDRFSAERTGGSVSTLTIQRTQQEDSAVYLCASSPRSAAGVETQYFGPGTRLLVL.

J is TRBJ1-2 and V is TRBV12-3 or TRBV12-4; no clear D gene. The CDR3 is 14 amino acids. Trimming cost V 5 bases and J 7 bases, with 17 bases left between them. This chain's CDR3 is CASSAGLYSPGYTF. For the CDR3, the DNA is TGTGCCAGCAGTGCCGGGTTGTACAGCCCTGGCTACACCTTC.